Described below is a single T cell receptor (beta chain) sequence and its context. Antigen specificity is unknown. The source of the sample is a study of beta chain features in type 1 diabetes. Study-level findings and limits: Among patients with Type 1 diabetes, TCRB CDR3s were moderately but significantly shorter in every one of the four CD4+ subsets.

V lost 2 bases and J lost 5, with 11 bases in between. The CDR3 contains 15 residues. Germline-derived CDR1 and CDR2 are SGDLS and YYNGEE. Sequencing targeted expressed TCRB transcripts, as all isolated RNA had been reverse transcribed. TCRdb keeps only in-frame clones here, not all; method: immunoSEQ multiplex PCR. The data show 640,000 or so clones, 13% seen once. The sample taken for sequencing was naive CD4+ T cells from blood. This TCR was recovered from a young man with type 1 diabetes. The chain has TRBV9 and TRBJ1-6, with a possible D match to TRBD1 (6 bases). This CDR3 reads CASSVGGLHNSPLHF. As DNA, the CDR3 is TGTGCCAGCAGCGTTGGGGGCCTCCATAATTCACCCCTCCACTTT.